The rows below give T cell receptor beta chains drawn from one sample of a study of blood T cell repertoires in COVID-19. The repertoire was sequenced with immunoSEQ multiplex PCR; TCRdb's copy has only in-frame clones and lacks some. Of hundreds of thousands of clones listed, 70% to 90% are singletons. Sample: peripheral blood. These TCRs come from a woman in her forties or fifties with COVID-19, enrolled during active disease. CDR3s include the opening cysteine and the closing phenylalanine or tryptophan. Fields, in order: D gene, clone size, V gene, J gene, CDR3 DNA, CDR3 protein. D genes are given only for firm matches. Clone size is not always given. Where it is, it says once, few, many or a class for expanded clones.

D gene: -
clone size: -
V gene: TRBV2
J gene: TRBJ1-5
CDR3 DNA: TGTGCCAGCGGCCGACGGGGGGGGTATCAGCCCCAGCATTTT
CDR3 protein: CASGRRGGYQPQHF

D gene: TRBD1
clone size: -
V gene: TRBV30
J gene: TRBJ1-2
CDR3 DNA: TGTGCCCGAGGACAGGGGCACCCTTGGGGCTACACCTTC
CDR3 protein: CARGQGHPWGYTF

D gene: TRBD1
clone size: -
V gene: TRBV11-2
J gene: TRBJ1-4
CDR3 DNA: TGTGCCAGCAGCTCCGACAGGGTGGGTGAAAAACTGTTTTTT
CDR3 protein: CASSSDRVGEKLFF

D gene: -
clone size: -
V gene: TRBV13
J gene: TRBJ1-2
CDR3 DNA: TGTGCCAGCAGCCCCGAGGGCCCTCCTGGCTACACCTTC
CDR3 protein: CASSPEGPPGYTF

D gene: -
clone size: -
V gene: TRBV19
J gene: TRBJ1-2
CDR3 DNA: TGTGCCAGTAGTATAAGCTGGCAGGGCCGTAACTATGGCTACACCTTC
CDR3 protein: CASSISWQGRNYGYTF

D gene: -
clone size: once
V gene: TRBV27
J gene: TRBJ1-5
CDR3 DNA: TGTGCCAGCAGTTACAGGGTGGGCAATCAGCCCCAGCATTTT
CDR3 protein: CASSYRVGNQPQHF

D gene: -
clone size: -
V gene: TRBV29-1
J gene: TRBJ2-5
CDR3 DNA: TGCAGCGCCCCGTCCCTAGAGACCCAGTACTTC
CDR3 protein: CSAPSLETQYF

D gene: -
clone size: -
V gene: TRBV5-1
J gene: TRBJ1-2
CDR3 DNA: TGCGCCAGCAGCGTGCAGGTGAACTATGGCTACACCTTC
CDR3 protein: CASSVQVNYGYTF

D gene: -
clone size: -
V gene: TRBV20-1
J gene: TRBJ1-3
CDR3 DNA: TGCAGTGCTAGTGATGGCATCCCAGGAAACACCATATATTTT
CDR3 protein: CSASDGIPGNTIYF

D gene: -
clone size: -
V gene: TRBV30
J gene: TRBJ1-4
CDR3 DNA: TGTGCCTGGAGTAAATCCAATTATGAAAAACTGTTTTTT
CDR3 protein: CAWSKSNYEKLFF